The text below deals with one TCR beta chain. A few counts support this clone. Its antigen remains undetermined. Per-base qualities were not stored, and no clone one base away is much larger. This specimen comes from a study of beta chain features in type 1 diabetes listed by TCRdb under 2018. Some background on the complete study: Patients and healthy donors did not differ in mean age, gender distribution, total cell number or subset yield. A total of around 100 million sorted cells were examined across all samples, and RNA yield correlated strongly with the number of cells per subset. In the study, TCRB repertoires of sorted circulating CD4+ T cell subsets from recently diagnosed type 1 diabetes patients were compared with those of matched healthy donors. Naive and central memory subsets were obtained from all 30 or so donors, but regulatory and stem cell-like memory subsets were isolated from only 8 patients and roughly 8 healthy donors. Here is what the overall study found, with its caveats: HLA sub-analyses involved small numbers of individuals, so any influence of HLA type on TCRB rearrangement remained unresolved. Patients with type 1 diabetes made fewer insertions and deleted more nucleotides at VDJ recombination sites, implying thymic rearrangement abnormalities. A moderate but significant shortening of TCRB CDR3 length was observed in type 1 diabetes patients in all four CD4+ subsets. Naive, central memory and regulatory TCRB repertoires appeared to be more similar among patients than among healthy donors. Because cDNA was sequenced instead of genomic DNA, activated cells with high expression could be over-represented, although the groups did not differ in activation or CD3 levels. PCR might favor shorter templates, but patient and control samples were amplified and corrected together, so any skew would affect both groups equally.

From each donor, a single peripheral blood sample of approximately 120 mL on average was drawn into heparinised tubes. A BD FACSAria II was used to sort naive, central memory, regulatory and stem cell-like memory CD4+ T cells with a panel that included CD45RO, CCR7, CD25, CD127, CD95 and CD27. Purity was above 95% for every sorted population. PBMCs were isolated immediately by Lymphoprep density gradient centrifugation and stained directly without culture. To minimize batch effects, samples were stained and sorted in pairs, one healthy donor with one patient per experiment. The entire isolated RNA was reverse transcribed using the High Capacity cDNA Reverse Transcription Kit, and thus expressed TCRB transcripts were sequenced. Deep immunoSEQ sequencing was applied to naive, central memory and regulatory T cell samples, giving an average of about 3.8 million total reads per sample. After sorted cells were lysed in RLT buffer, RNA was extracted with DNase-treated RNeasy Micro or Mini kits, with the choice depending on cell number. To prevent cross-contamination, every cell subset was processed on its own, while patient and healthy donor samples were processed together. Using the immunoSEQ multiplex PCR, TCRB sequences were amplified from cDNA into 87-bp fragments spanning the CDR3 region. Amplicons were sequenced on the Illumina HiSeq platform. The study's processing was this. Synthetic template baselines were used to correct PCR bias computationally, reads within Hamming distance 2 were collapsed together, and singletons that could not be merged were discarded. Reads were aligned to IMGT to assign V, D and J genes, CDR3 length, and insertions or deletions at six rearrangement sites. Within each subset, clonotype counts were normalized to sorted cell number, after which true diversity and Gini coefficients were computed with the tcR R package. Repertoire sharing was quantified using the overlap coefficient calculated on TCRB nucleotide sequences. Out-of-frame TCRB sequences from naive cells were analyzed to stand in for the pre-selection repertoire. In TCRdb, the immuneACCESS table is reduced to in-frame sequences with V and J assigned. These tables do not hold every clone; where another copy was compared, an unresolved V gene accounts for under half, and the others remain unexplained. The DNA was the basis for D and trimming; V, J and clone size are from that table. The sample has some 640,000 clones on record, around 15% of them singletons. 0.035% to 0.045% of the sample rests with the top ten.

V gives up 4 bases and J gives up 5 bases, and the segment between their germline ends measures 13 bases. Per the germline V gene, LGHNA is the CDR1 and YSLEER is the CDR2. The cysteine opens and the phenylalanine closes a CDR3 of 14 amino acids. This entry keeps only the CDR3 DNA: 42 bases, framed from base 1. The clonotype was recovered from a man in his late teens or twenties with type 1 diabetes. Here the chain combines TRBV4-3 and TRBJ2-3, and TRBD2 may be the D gene, going by 5 matching bases. Sequencing was done on a sample of naive CD4+ T cells from blood. Per the publication, the cell subset or site label means: true naive CD4+ T cells. DNA sequence: TGCGCCAGCAGCCGAACCCCCGAGGGAGATACGCAGTATTTT. The resulting protein is CASSRTPEGDTQYF.